One and the same sample provided the 20 T cell receptor beta chains below, sequenced in a study of blood T cell repertoires in COVID-19. TCRdb's copy holds only in-frame clones and misses some; the assay was immunoSEQ multiplex PCR. The sample has under 300,000 clones; 80% to 90% are singletons. Sequencing was done on a sample of peripheral blood. Receptor source: a woman aged 25 to 39 with active or convalescent COVID-19.

This clone was seen a handful of times. The gene calls are TRBV4-2 and TRBJ2-3; D is unresolved. V shed 0 bases and J shed 5 bases, with 6 bases lying between them. The CDR3 spans 13 residues. Germline CDR1 and CDR2: LGHNA and YNFKEQ. CDR3 sequence: CASSQEVGDTQYF. CDR3 coding DNA: TGTGCCAGCAGCCAAGAGGTCGGAGATACGCAGTATTTT.

The gene calls are TRBV19 and TRBJ1-6; 7 nucleotides match TRBD1. The CDR3 is made up of 13 amino acids. CDR1 LNHDA and CDR2 SQIVND come from the germline V gene (reference sequence). After removal of 10 bases from V and 4 bases from J, the junction contained 4 bases not matched to a gene. The CDR3 DNA reads TGTGCCACCGCGGGACAGTATAATTCACCCCTCCACTTT. Residues: CATAGQYNSPLHF.

The chain uses TRBV9 and TRBJ1-4; D is perhaps TRBD1 (5 bases). Germline V gene data show CDR1 as SGDLS and CDR2 as YYNGEE. The CDR3 spans 16 residues. V lost 3 bases and J 3 bases, leaving 15 bases between the germline ends. In DNA form, the CDR3 reads TGTGCCAGCAGCGCGTCCGGGGGACGGGCTAATGAAAAACTGTTTTTT. Its translation: CASSASGGRANEKLFF.

The chain combines TRBV3-1 (or the pseudogene TRBV3-2) with TRBJ2-7, with 11 bases lining up with TRBD1. The CDR3 is made up of 14 amino acids. Germline loops: CDR1 LGHDT, CDR2 YNNKEL (reference sequence). The ends lost 3 bases at V and 4 bases at J; junction bases unmatched: 2. The CDR3 here is CASSQGTGGYEQYF. The DNA for the CDR3 is TGTGCCAGCAGCCAGGGGACAGGGGGTTACGAGCAGTACTTC.

The CDR3: CASSYSGRGATDTQYF. The CDR3, as DNA: TGTGCCAGCAGTTACTCTGGCAGGGGGGCTACAGATACGCAGTATTTT. The V call is TRBV6-5, the J call TRBJ2-3; maybe TRBD1 (7 bases). V was trimmed by 0 bases and J by 3 bases, leaving 13 bases between them. There are 16 residues in the CDR3. Germline CDR1 is MNHEY and CDR2 is SVGAGI.

The chain is built from TRBV6-2 or TRBV6-3 and TRBJ2-3; 7 bases map to TRBD2. The germline gives CDR1 MNHEY, CDR2 SVGEGT. The length of the CDR3 is 16 residues. With 6 bases clipped from V and 6 bases from J, the junction kept 15 bases outside the gene matches. CDR3: CASSPPGLGSLDTQYF. The DNA for the CDR3 is TGTGCCAGCAGCCCCCCCGGACTAGGGTCCCTCGATACGCAGTATTTT.

The chain is built from TRBV2 and TRBJ2-7, with 9 bases identical to TRBD1. The germline V gene encodes CDR1 SNHLY and CDR2 FYNNEI. With 6 bases clipped from V and 6 bases from J, the junction kept 6 bases outside the gene matches. The CDR3 is 13 amino acids. The CDR3 protein is CASSGDRVSEQYF. CDR3 DNA sequence: TGTGCCAGCAGCGGGGACAGGGTAAGCGAGCAGTACTTC.

The chain joins TRBV18 to TRBJ2-7, with D possibly TRBD1 on 6 matching bases. V was pared by 2 bases and J by 2 bases, with 13 bases between. This CDR3 contains 15 residues. CDR1 and CDR2 (germline): KGHSH, LQKENI. The CDR3 is CASSPIRTATYEQYF. In nucleotides, the CDR3 is TGTGCCAGCTCACCAATCAGGACAGCGACCTACGAGCAGTACTTC.

The chain is built from TRBV3-1 (or the pseudogene TRBV3-2) and TRBJ1-2; D is unresolved. This CDR3 is 11 amino acids long. The V gene's germline CDR1 is LGHDT and CDR2 YNNKEL (reference sequence). The V gene lost 6 bases and the J gene lost 6 bases, with 8 bases spanning the gap. CDR3 in amino acids: CASRRGNGYTF. As DNA, the CDR3 is TGTGCCAGCAGAAGAGGGAATGGCTACACCTTC.

This chain connects TRBV6-2 or TRBV6-3 to TRBJ1-5; D is uncertain. Between the trimmed V and J ends, which lost 4 bases and 0 bases, there was a span of 4 bases. Looked up from germline, CDR1 is MNHEY and CDR2 is SVGEGT. CDR3 length: 13 amino acids. CDR3 protein: CASSLDSNQPQHF. The CDR3 nucleotides read TGTGCCAGCAGTTTAGATAGCAATCAGCCCCAGCATTTT.

The J gene is TRBJ2-3, the V gene TRBV15, with 11 bases identical to TRBD2. Germline trimming cut 3 bases from V and 6 bases from J; bases unmatched to any gene: 8. The CDR3 runs 16 residues. Germline V lookup: CDR1 LNHNV, CDR2 YYDKDF (reference sequence). CDR3 DNA: TGTGCCACCAGCAGGGGGACTAGCGGACCCACTGATACGCAGTATTTT. This sequence encodes CATSRGTSGPTDTQYF.

The chain links TRBV9 to TRBJ1-3; 7 bases are shared with TRBD1. This CDR3 has 16 amino acids. The V gene end was trimmed by 0 bases and the J gene end by 1 base; junction bases not matched to a gene: 4. Germline V CDR1 and CDR2: SGDLS, YYNGEE. For the CDR3, the DNA is TGTGCCAGCAGCGTAGCTACAGGGGAGTCTGGAAACACCATATATTTT. This gives the protein CASSVATGESGNTIYF.

V is TRBV10-3 and J is TRBJ2-2; the match to TRBD1 covers 11 bases. This CDR3 is 14 amino acids long. Per germline, CDR1 ENHRY and CDR2 SYGVKD. Losses at the gene ends were 8 bases for V and 4 bases for J; bases not matched to a gene: 3. CDR3 sequence: CAIAGTGGTGELFF. Here the CDR3 DNA reads TGTGCCATCGCAGGGACAGGGGGCACCGGGGAGCTGTTTTTT.

In the case of this clone: An end of the junction differs from the germline gene, which may be a read error. The chain employs TRBV7-2 and TRBJ1-2; no clear D. CDR1 and CDR2 (germline): SGHTA, FQGNSA. This CDR3 region has 13 residues. The CDR3 nucleotides read TGTGCCAGCAGCTTAAGGATGGCAGGCAAAGTTGCCTTC. It yields the protein CASSLRMAGKVAF.

In nucleotides, the CDR3 is TGTGCCAGCAGTGATTCGCGGGGTTCCTACCACTACGAGCAGTACTTC. Translating it yields CASSDSRGSYHYEQYF. This sequence joins TRBV6-1 and TRBJ2-7, with D possibly being TRBD2 (6 bases). The CDR3 length is 16 residues. Between the trimmed V and J ends, which lost 3 bases and 3 bases, there was a span of 18 bases. Germline V lookup: CDR1 MNHNS, CDR2 SASEGT.

The chain uses TRBV15 and TRBJ2-3, with TRBD2 identical over 14 bases. The CDR3 length is 18 residues. J gave up 2 bases and V 3 bases, and 7 bases lay outside the gene matches. In germline, CDR1 is LNHNV, CDR2 YYDKDF (reference sequence). CDR3 sequence reads: CATSRGGTSGGTTDTQYF. CDR3 DNA sequence: TGTGCCACCAGCAGGGGGGGGACTAGCGGGGGAACCACAGATACGCAGTATTTT.

The chain employs TRBV6-2 or TRBV6-3 and TRBJ1-5; maybe TRBD1 (6 bases). The V gene lost 2 bases and the J gene lost 8 bases, with 13 bases spanning the gap. The CDR3 spans 14 residues. The germline V gene encodes CDR1 MNHEY and CDR2 SVGEGT. The chain's CDR3 is CASSYRGGIEPQHF. The DNA for the CDR3 is TGTGCCAGCAGTTACAGGGGGGGGATTGAGCCCCAGCATTTT.

This chain connects TRBV27 to TRBJ2-5, with D possibly matching TRBD1 (6 bases). The germline V gene encodes CDR1 MNHEY and CDR2 SMNVEV (reference sequence). V was shortened by 6 bases and J by 5 bases, with 13 bases between the two germline ends. This CDR3 has 13 amino acids. CDR3 sequence (DNA): TGTGCCAGCAGCCCTCAGGGGTTGGAGACCCAGTACTTC. Its protein is CASSPQGLETQYF.

The chain carries TRBV18 and TRBJ2-3; possibly TRBD2 for D (6 bases). CDR1 KGHSH and CDR2 LQKENI come from the germline V gene. There are 14 residues in the CDR3. The V end was cut by 3 bases, the J end by 4 bases, with 11 bases between. The CDR3 region has the DNA TGTGCCAGCTCACCGGGGGGTACCGCAGATACGCAGTATTTT. It is translated as CASSPGGTADTQYF.

The chain couples TRBV30 to TRBJ1-6; TRBD1 might be the D (6 bases). The CDR3 sequence is 13 residues long. The germline V gene has CDR1 GTSNPN and CDR2 SVGIG (reference sequence). Trimming left V 3 bases short and J 9 bases short, with 12 bases between. CDR3 DNA: TGTGCCTGGAGCGAGACAGGCGCTTCACCCCTCCACTTT. Translating it yields CAWSETGASPLHF.